This TCR beta chain appears in the sequencing data of a study of blood T cell repertoires in COVID-19. As originally analysed: By means of reference gene primer amplification, nucleated cell counts were estimated. Clones were sequenced by immunoSEQ multiplex PCR, and TCRdb holds only the in-frame ones, with some missing. The V and J calls and clone size were taken over from that table, and D and trimming were inferred from the DNA. The profile shows approximately 300,000 clones, over 85% of them singletons. Germline V gene data show CDR1 as SGHRS and CDR2 as YFSETQ. V gave up 6 bases and J gave up 2 bases; unmatched junction bases: 12. CDR3 length: 16 amino acids. Recovered participants had two consecutive negative NP/OP PCR tests, healthcare professional clearance, or symptom resolution.

The receptor comes from a woman in her thirties who had recovered from COVID-19. The rearrangement links TRBV5-1 to TRBJ1-1; 8 positions agree with TRBD1. Input material: PBMCs or T cells enriched from blood (not recorded which). The CDR3 protein is CASIIILGQGNTEAFF. The CDR3 DNA reads as TGCGCCAGCATAATCATTCTCGGACAGGGAAACACTGAAGCTTTCTTT.